The 7 T cell receptor beta chains in this list originate from one sample, sequenced in a study of T cell responses to AZD1222 COVID-19 vaccine. The table came from immunoSEQ multiplex PCR; TCRdb's copy has only in-frame clones and leaves some out. The sample gives about 130,000 clones, around 84% of which show up once; about 4% is in the top ten. The specimen was peripheral blood, collected on day 0 of AZD1222 vaccination. These TCRs come from an adult in good health.

The gene calls are TRBV28 and TRBJ1-2; tentatively, D is TRBD1 (5 bases). This CDR3 contains 15 residues. The germline V gene encodes CDR1 MDHEN and CDR2 SYDVKM. V lost 6 bases and J 3 bases, leaving 17 bases between the germline ends. The CDR3, as DNA: TGTGCCAGCAGCAGTGGGGGGTATTGGGACTATGGCTACACCTTC. Protein: CASSSGGYWDYGYTF.

This clone showed up just once. The chain carries TRBV2 and TRBJ2-7; weak D call: TRBD2 (7 bases). This CDR3 has 15 residues. Germline V lookup: CDR1 SNHLY, CDR2 FYNNEI. V was trimmed by 4 bases and J by 2 bases, leaving 15 bases between them. The CDR3 region has the DNA TGTGCCAGCAGTGTCCCCGGGGGGCCTGCCTACGAGCAGTACTTC. The encoded protein is CASSVPGGPAYEQYF.

In its sample, this clone was seen once. The chain has TRBV14 and TRBJ1-2; 8 nucleotides match TRBD1. Germline CDR1 and CDR2: SGHDN and FVKESK. Unmatched junction bases numbered 1, after V lost 0 bases and J lost 4 bases. The CDR3 is 14 amino acids. CDR3 nucleotide sequence: TGTGCCAGCAGCCAAGACAGGGGGCTCTATGGCTACACCTTC. Encoded protein: CASSQDRGLYGYTF.

V and J are TRBV3-1 (or the pseudogene TRBV3-2) and TRBJ2-2; 10 bases map to TRBD1. This CDR3 region has 15 residues. Germline CDR1 reads LGHDT; CDR2 reads YNNKEL (reference sequence). V trimming: 6 bases; J trimming: 5 bases; junction bases outside the gene matches: 6. The CDR3 protein is CASRLTGGRTGELFF. Written as DNA, the CDR3 is TGTGCCAGCAGGCTGACAGGGGGCCGGACCGGGGAGCTGTTTTTT.

The chain couples TRBV5-1 to TRBJ2-2, with D hard to call. V lost 4 bases and J 4 bases, leaving 8 bases between the germline ends. CDR3 length: 13 residues. In germline, CDR1 is SGHRS, CDR2 YFSETQ. This chain's CDR3 is CASSTAGTGELFF. As DNA, the CDR3 is TGCGCCAGCAGCACGGCCGGCACCGGGGAGCTGTTTTTT.

This chain connects TRBV2 to TRBJ1-1; unclear D gene. V lost 3 bases, J lost 3 bases, and 8 bases lay in between. CDR3 length: 13 amino acids. Germline V lookup: CDR1 SNHLY, CDR2 FYNNEI. The CDR3 DNA follows: TGTGCCAGCAGTGAGCGGAGGTACACTGAAGCTTTCTTT. Translating gives CASSERRYTEAFF. Complete variable domain (other parts from reference TRBV2 and TRBJ1-1): EPEVTQTPSHQVTQMGQEVILRCVPISNHLYFYWYRQILGQKVEFLVSFYNNEISEKSEIFDDQFSVERPDGSNFTLKIRSTKLEDSAMYFCASSERRYTEAFFGQGTRLTVV.

The chain employs TRBV15 and TRBJ1-2; no firm D call. CDR3 length equals 13 residues. Germline loops: CDR1 LNHNV, CDR2 YYDKDF (reference sequence). V was trimmed by 0 bases and J by 4 bases, leaving 6 bases between them. The CDR3, as DNA: TGTGCCACCAGCAGAGATAGGGTCTATGGCTACACCTTC. Amino acids: CATSRDRVYGYTF.